A single sample gave rise to the 14 T cell receptor beta chains below, sequenced in a study of cytomegalovirus exposure and HLA in healthy donors. A multiplex PCR was run with 60 Vbeta primers and 13 Jbeta primers. The method was immunoSEQ multiplex PCR; TCRdb's version includes in-frame clones alone and lacks a portion of them. The data show about 130,000 clones, with 79% seen just once and about 7% held by the top ten. What was sequenced was PBMCs. The receptors here all came from a man aged 40-49 years in good health and CMV-seropositive.

The sample holds one count of this clone. The chain recombines TRBV30 with TRBJ2-5, with 7 bases identical to TRBD1. This CDR3 comprises 13 residues. V trimming: 4 bases; J trimming: 2 bases; junction bases outside the gene matches: 4. Looked up from germline, CDR1 is GTSNPN and CDR2 is SVGIG (reference sequence). The CDR3 reads CAWIKGAQETQYF. The CDR3 bases are TGTGCCTGGATAAAGGGGGCTCAAGAGACCCAGTACTTC.

This chain uses TRBV9 with TRBJ1-1; possibly TRBD1 for D (5 bases). The CDR3 covers 16 residues. V was cut by 3 bases and J by 0 bases, with 15 bases left in between. Germline CDR1 SGDLS, CDR2 YYNGEE. CDR3 DNA: TGTGCCAGCAGCGCGGGGGGTGGCAGGCTGAACACTGAAGCTTTCTTT. Its translation is CASSAGGGRLNTEAFF.

The V and J genes are TRBV5-1 and TRBJ2-3; possible D gene TRBD2, 6 bases. This CDR3 spans 13 amino acids. Trimming removed 5 bases at V and 0 bases at J, with 7 bases between. CDR1 and CDR2 from the germline V gene are SGHRS and YFSETQ. The CDR3 region is CASSRGSTDTQYF. Written as DNA, the CDR3 is TGCGCCAGCAGTCGGGGGAGCACAGATACGCAGTATTTT.

The CDR3 loop reads CASSPQGVGGELFF. The CDR3 DNA follows: TGTGCCAGCAGCCCACAGGGGGTCGGCGGGGAGCTGTTTTTT. The chain is built from TRBV7-3 and TRBJ2-2, with TRBD1 matching 8 bases. Germline V gene data show CDR1 as SGHTA and CDR2 as FQGTGA. V was clipped by 5 bases and J by 7 bases; unmatched bases: 6. The CDR3 spans 14 residues.

CDR3 coding DNA: TGTGCCAGCAGCTTACAAGCGGGAGGGGCCTACGAGCAGTACTTC. This codes for CASSLQAGGAYEQYF. V and J are TRBV7-3 and TRBJ2-7; 10 bases line up with TRBD2. This CDR3 is 15 amino acids long. J was trimmed by 2 bases and V by 2 bases; bases with no gene match: 3. Germline CDR1 reads SGHTA; CDR2 reads FQGTGA.

The V and J genes are TRBV9 and TRBJ1-4; D unresolved. Trimming removed 4 bases at V and 7 bases at J, with 14 bases between. CDR3 length: 14 amino acids. The V gene's germline CDR1 is SGDLS and CDR2 YYNGEE. The CDR3 DNA reads TGTGCCAGCAGCCAGGACTCCGGGAGTGAAAAACTGTTTTTT. Its translation is CASSQDSGSEKLFF.

Only a few counts were recorded for this clone. The V gene is TRBV5-4, the J gene TRBJ2-7; no firm D call. The V gene lost 0 bases and the J gene lost 3 bases, with 7 bases spanning the gap. The V gene's germline CDR1 is SGHNT and CDR2 YYREEE (reference sequence). The CDR3 spans 13 residues. CDR3: CASSLGAGYEQYF. Here the CDR3 DNA reads TGTGCCAGCAGCTTGGGAGCCGGCTACGAGCAGTACTTC.

This clone was counted once. V and J are TRBV21-1 and TRBJ2-7; the DNA was not used to check the table's D call, TRBD1. TRBV21-1 is a pseudogene locus. The CDR3 runs 12 residues. This chain's CDR3 is CASSKGPYEQYF. CDR3 DNA: TGTGCCAGCAGCAAAGGGCCCTACGAGCAGTACTTC.

Only a few counts were recorded for this clone. V is TRBV29-1 and J is TRBJ1-1; 7 bases line up with TRBD1. CDR1 and CDR2 from the germline V gene are SQVTM and ANQGSEA. The V segment lost 3 bases and the J segment 13 bases; nucleotides outside the gene matches: 5. This CDR3 comprises 10 residues. The CDR3 here is CSVEEGAGFF. The DNA for the CDR3 is TGCAGCGTTGAGGAGGGGGCAGGTTTCTTT.

This chain uses TRBV25-1 with TRBJ2-6; tentative D call: TRBD2 (7 bases). The ends were cut back, 7 bases at V and 2 bases at J, with 21 bases in the middle. The CDR3 has 18 amino acids. Germline V gives CDR1 MGHDK, CDR2 SYGVNS. CDR3 nucleotide sequence: TGTGCCAGCACACCATCCCTGGGCGGGGGCACTGGGGCCAACGTCCTGACTTTC. Translated: CASTPSLGGGTGANVLTF.

This clone came up once. CDR3 bases: TGTGCCAGCAGCTTGGCCTCCATCACTGATGGCTACACCTTC. Translation gives CASSLASITDGYTF. V and J are TRBV5-6 and TRBJ1-2; D is unresolved. Deletions cut 0 bases from V and 6 bases from J, with 12 bases between. This CDR3 contains 14 residues. CDR1 is SGHDT and CDR2 is YYEEEE in the germline V gene. Using reference TRBV5-6 and TRBJ1-2 for the parts outside the CDR3, the full variable domain is DAGVTQSPTHLIKTRGQQVTLRCSPKSGHDTVSWYQQALGQGPQFIFQYYEEEERQRGNFPDRFSGHQFPNYSSELNVNALLLGDSALYLCASSLASITDGYTFGSGTRLTVV.

The chain couples TRBV9 to TRBJ2-1, with 10 bases fitting TRBD1. The germline V gene has CDR1 SGDLS and CDR2 YYNGEE. The CDR3 loop spans 16 amino acids. Unmatched junction bases numbered 8, after V lost 1 base and J lost 7 bases. The CDR3 protein is CASSVFVRDRGNEQFF. CDR3 in DNA: TGTGCCAGCAGCGTATTTGTCCGGGACAGGGGAAATGAGCAGTTCTTC.

The rearrangement joins TRBV6-5 to TRBJ2-7; TRBD1 aligns across 9 bases. The CDR3 contains 14 residues. CDR1 and CDR2 (germline): MNHEY, SVGAGI. The V and J ends lost 2 bases and 3 bases, in that order; junction bases with no gene match: 2. The CDR3 region is CASSYQGQGYEQYF. The CDR3 nucleotides read TGTGCCAGCAGTTACCAGGGACAGGGCTACGAGCAGTACTTC.

V usage is TRBV7-2 and J usage is TRBJ2-6, with TRBD1 matching over 7 bases. V shed 5 bases and J 2 bases; nucleotides not matched to a gene: 9. Germline V CDR1 and CDR2: SGHTA, FQGNSA. The CDR3 has 17 amino acids. The CDR3 loop is CASSPRTGQPGANVLTF. Written as DNA, the CDR3 is TGTGCCAGCAGCCCCAGGACAGGCCAACCTGGGGCCAACGTCCTGACTTTC.